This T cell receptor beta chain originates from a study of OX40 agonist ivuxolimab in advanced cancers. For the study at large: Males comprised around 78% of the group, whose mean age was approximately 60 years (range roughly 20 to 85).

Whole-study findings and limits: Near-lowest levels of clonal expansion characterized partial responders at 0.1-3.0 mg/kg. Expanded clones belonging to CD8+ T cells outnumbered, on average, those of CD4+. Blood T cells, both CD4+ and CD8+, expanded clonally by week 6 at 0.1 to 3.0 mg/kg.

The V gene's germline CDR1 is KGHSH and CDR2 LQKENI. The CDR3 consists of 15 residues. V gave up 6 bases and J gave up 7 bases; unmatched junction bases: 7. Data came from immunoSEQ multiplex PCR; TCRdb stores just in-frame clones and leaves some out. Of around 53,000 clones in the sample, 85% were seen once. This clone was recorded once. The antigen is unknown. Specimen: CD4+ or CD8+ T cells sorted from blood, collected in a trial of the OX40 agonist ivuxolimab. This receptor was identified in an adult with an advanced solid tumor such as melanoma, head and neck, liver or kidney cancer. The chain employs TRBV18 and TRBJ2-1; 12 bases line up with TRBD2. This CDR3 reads CASSASGGAGNEQFF. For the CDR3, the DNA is TGTGCCAGCTCCGCTAGCGGGGGGGCCGGGAATGAGCAGTTCTTC.